The rows below give T cell receptor beta chains drawn from one sample of a study of T cell responses to AZD1222 COVID-19 vaccine. The method was immunoSEQ multiplex PCR; TCRdb's version includes in-frame clones alone and lacks a portion of them. The top ten hold approximately 6.6% of the sample, which has about 150,000 clones, roughly nine tenths seen once. The sample consisted of peripheral blood, taken after recovery from COVID-19. These receptors all come from an adult who had recovered from COVID-19. Each CDR3 is given with its conserved first and last residue. The order of the fields is J gene, clone size, V gene, D gene, CDR3 DNA, CDR3 protein. The D gene is left open where the match is weak. Size is stated for part of the rows, as once, few or many counts, or as a class when the clone is expanded.

j_gene: TRBJ2-7
abundance: .
v_gene: TRBV5-1
d_gene: .
CDR3nt: TGCGCCAGCAGCGATGGCCAGGGCCACCTCGAGCAGTACTTC
CDR3aa: CASSDGQGHLEQYF

j_gene: TRBJ2-4
abundance: .
v_gene: TRBV3-1/TRBV3-2
d_gene: .
CDR3nt: TGTGCCAGCAGCCCAGACGGACAGATAGCCAAAAACATTCAGTACTTC
CDR3aa: CASSPDGQIAKNIQYF

j_gene: TRBJ2-3
abundance: .
v_gene: TRBV6-5
d_gene: .
CDR3nt: TGTGCCAGCAGTTACTCTTCCTGGGATACGCAGTATTTT
CDR3aa: CASSYSSWDTQYF

j_gene: TRBJ1-1
abundance: .
v_gene: TRBV19
d_gene: .
CDR3nt: TGTGCCAGTAGTTTCTCGGACGGTGAAGCTTTCTTT
CDR3aa: CASSFSDGEAFF

j_gene: TRBJ2-3
abundance: .
v_gene: TRBV6-5
d_gene: .
CDR3nt: TGTGCCAGCAGTTACACCCGGACGGCCAGCACAGATACGCAGTATTTT
CDR3aa: CASSYTRTASTDTQYF

j_gene: TRBJ1-1
abundance: .
v_gene: TRBV4-2
d_gene: .
CDR3nt: TGTGCCAGCAGCCACCCGGTCGGGGAGGGTACTGAAGCTTTCTTT
CDR3aa: CASSHPVGEGTEAFF

j_gene: TRBJ2-6
abundance: .
v_gene: TRBV29-1
d_gene: TRBD1
CDR3nt: TGCAGCGTACAGACAGGGGATTCTGGGGCCAACGTCCTGACTTTC
CDR3aa: CSVQTGDSGANVLTF

j_gene: TRBJ2-3
abundance: .
v_gene: TRBV29-1
d_gene: .
CDR3nt: TGCAGCGGTACCCGGCCAGATACGCAGTATTTT
CDR3aa: CSGTRPDTQYF

j_gene: TRBJ2-7
abundance: .
v_gene: TRBV29-1
d_gene: TRBD1
CDR3nt: TGCAGCGTAACCGGGACAGGGAGGCAGTACTTC
CDR3aa: CSVTGTGRQYF

j_gene: TRBJ1-2
abundance: .
v_gene: TRBV18
d_gene: .
CDR3nt: TGTGCCAGCTCACCAAAGGGGCAGAGCTATGGCTACACCTTC
CDR3aa: CASSPKGQSYGYTF

j_gene: TRBJ2-2
abundance: .
v_gene: TRBV9
d_gene: .
CDR3nt: TGTGCCAGCAGCGTAGACAGGGCCGTTGTCTCCCCCACCGGGGAGCTGTTTTTT
CDR3aa: CASSVDRAVVSPTGELFF

j_gene: TRBJ1-1
abundance: once
v_gene: TRBV11-2
d_gene: .
CDR3nt: TGTGCCAGCAGCTTAAACAGGGTAATACGCCAGAACACTGAAGCTTTCTTT
CDR3aa: CASSLNRVIRQNTEAFF

j_gene: TRBJ2-3
abundance: .
v_gene: TRBV5-4
d_gene: TRBD1
CDR3nt: TGTGCCAGCAGCGATAACAGGGGGCGTAGAGATACGCAGTATTTT
CDR3aa: CASSDNRGRRDTQYF

j_gene: TRBJ1-5
abundance: .
v_gene: TRBV5-3
d_gene: TRBD1
CDR3nt: TGTGCCAGAAGTGAGGGACAGGGGATTTTTAGCAATCAGCCCCAGCATTTT
CDR3aa: CARSEGQGIFSNQPQHF

j_gene: TRBJ1-6
abundance: few
v_gene: TRBV2
d_gene: .
CDR3nt: TGTGCCAGCAGTGCGAGGGATACCTATAATTCACCCCTCCACTTT
CDR3aa: CASSARDTYNSPLHF

j_gene: TRBJ1-6
abundance: .
v_gene: TRBV14
d_gene: TRBD1
CDR3nt: TGTGCCAGCAGCCAAGATGGCAGGGGGCCGAGATCACCCCTCCACTTT
CDR3aa: CASSQDGRGPRSPLHF

j_gene: TRBJ2-1
abundance: .
v_gene: TRBV3-1/TRBV3-2
d_gene: .
CDR3nt: TGTGCCAGCAGCTCAGAACCTGTTGAGCAGTTCTTC
CDR3aa: CASSSEPVEQFF

j_gene: TRBJ2-1
abundance: .
v_gene: TRBV27
d_gene: TRBD2
CDR3nt: TGTGCCAGCAGTGACGGACTAGCGGGAGTCTACAATGAGCAGTTCTTC
CDR3aa: CASSDGLAGVYNEQFF

j_gene: TRBJ2-7
abundance: .
v_gene: TRBV29-1
d_gene: TRBD2
CDR3nt: TGCAGCGTGGGGGAGCTAGCGGGTACCTACGAGCAGTACTTC
CDR3aa: CSVGELAGTYEQYF

j_gene: TRBJ1-5
abundance: .
v_gene: TRBV1
d_gene: .
CDR3nt: TGCACCAGCAGCCAGCTGAAACAGCATAATCAGCCCCAGCATTTT
CDR3aa: CTSSQLKQHNQPQHF

j_gene: TRBJ2-1
abundance: .
v_gene: TRBV28
d_gene: .
CDR3nt: TGTGCCAGCAGTTTGTCCCCTGGGGGCCCGCAGCCGCCCGGTGAGCAGTTCTTC
CDR3aa: CASSLSPGGPQPPGEQFF

j_gene: TRBJ1-6
abundance: .
v_gene: TRBV19
d_gene: TRBD1
CDR3nt: TGTGCCAGCAGGGTCGGGACAGCGCGTAATTCACCCCTCCACTTT
CDR3aa: CASRVGTARNSPLHF

j_gene: TRBJ1-1
abundance: .
v_gene: TRBV28
d_gene: .
CDR3nt: TGTGCCAGCATCGTTCTAGTGGGGGCTATTGAAGCTTTCTTT
CDR3aa: CASIVLVGAIEAFF

j_gene: TRBJ1-3
abundance: .
v_gene: TRBV7-6
d_gene: TRBD1
CDR3nt: TGTGCCAGCAGCTCGGGGGACAGTAACGGAAACACCATATATTTT
CDR3aa: CASSSGDSNGNTIYF

j_gene: TRBJ1-3
abundance: .
v_gene: TRBV14
d_gene: .
CDR3nt: TGTGCCAGCAGCCAAGGTCTCGATGTCATATATTTT
CDR3aa: CASSQGLDVIYF

j_gene: TRBJ1-2
abundance: .
v_gene: TRBV19
d_gene: .
CDR3nt: TGTGCCAGTACCTCCTCCGCAGGGACCCATGGCTACACCTTC
CDR3aa: CASTSSAGTHGYTF

j_gene: TRBJ1-6
abundance: .
v_gene: TRBV9
d_gene: TRBD1
CDR3nt: TGTGCCAGCAGCGCGTCCCCCACGGACAGGGGATTCCACTTT
CDR3aa: CASSASPTDRGFHF

j_gene: TRBJ2-2
abundance: .
v_gene: TRBV6-5
d_gene: .
CDR3nt: TGTGCCAGCAGTTACTTGTCGGGGCGGGACACCGGGGAGCTGTTTTTT
CDR3aa: CASSYLSGRDTGELFF

j_gene: TRBJ2-2
abundance: .
v_gene: TRBV29-1
d_gene: TRBD1
CDR3nt: TGCAGCGTTGAAAAGACAGGGGGAACCGGGGAGCTGTTTTTT
CDR3aa: CSVEKTGGTGELFF

j_gene: TRBJ1-1
abundance: .
v_gene: TRBV19
d_gene: .
CDR3nt: TGTGCCAGTAGGACGGGTGGATTCACTAACACTGAAGCTTTCTTT
CDR3aa: CASRTGGFTNTEAFF

j_gene: TRBJ2-7
abundance: .
v_gene: TRBV10-3
d_gene: TRBD1
CDR3nt: TGTGCCATCAGTGGGACAGGGATTGACGAGCAGTACTTC
CDR3aa: CAISGTGIDEQYF

j_gene: TRBJ2-7
abundance: .
v_gene: TRBV7-2
d_gene: .
CDR3nt: TGTGCCAGCAGCTTAGGGCAGGGCAATTACGAGCAGTACTTC
CDR3aa: CASSLGQGNYEQYF

j_gene: TRBJ2-7
abundance: .
v_gene: TRBV29-1
d_gene: .
CDR3nt: TGCAGCGCTATCACAGTTCCCTACGAGCAGTACTTC
CDR3aa: CSAITVPYEQYF

j_gene: TRBJ2-6
abundance: .
v_gene: TRBV7-8
d_gene: TRBD1
CDR3nt: TGTGCCAGCAGACCACGGACAGGGAACTCTGGGGCCAACGTCCTGACTTTC
CDR3aa: CASRPRTGNSGANVLTF

j_gene: TRBJ2-2
abundance: once
v_gene: TRBV14
d_gene: TRBD1
CDR3nt: TGTGCCAGCAGCCAATTAAGGGGACAGGGGGATACCGGGGAGCTGTTTTTT
CDR3aa: CASSQLRGQGDTGELFF

j_gene: TRBJ1-2
abundance: .
v_gene: TRBV5-5
d_gene: .
CDR3nt: TGTGCCAGCAGGGCAGGGGTTGAAGGCTACACCTTC
CDR3aa: CASRAGVEGYTF

j_gene: TRBJ1-3
abundance: .
v_gene: TRBV5-4
d_gene: .
CDR3nt: TGTGCCAGCAGCCGAGGCCATGGAGCCGGCTCTGGAAACACCATATATTTT
CDR3aa: CASSRGHGAGSGNTIYF

j_gene: TRBJ2-1
abundance: once
v_gene: TRBV4-2
d_gene: .
CDR3nt: TGTGCCAGCAGCCAAGATATAAGGGAAGGCTACAATGAGCAGTTCTTC
CDR3aa: CASSQDIREGYNEQFF

j_gene: TRBJ2-7
abundance: .
v_gene: TRBV18
d_gene: TRBD2
CDR3nt: TGTGCCAGCTCACCTCCGGGACTAGCAAACCACGAGCAGTACTTC
CDR3aa: CASSPPGLANHEQYF

j_gene: TRBJ2-7
abundance: .
v_gene: TRBV3-1/TRBV3-2
d_gene: TRBD1
CDR3nt: TGTGCCAGCAGCCAAGACTGGACAGGGTCTTCCTACGAGCAGTACTTC
CDR3aa: CASSQDWTGSSYEQYF

j_gene: TRBJ2-7
abundance: .
v_gene: TRBV27
d_gene: TRBD2
CDR3nt: TGTGCCAGCGTTCCGGGACTAGCGGGAGACGTACTAACTTACGAGCAGTACTTC
CDR3aa: CASVPGLAGDVLTYEQYF

j_gene: TRBJ1-1
abundance: few
v_gene: TRBV3-1/TRBV3-2
d_gene: .
CDR3nt: TGTGCCAGCAGCCAACTCGAGAACACTGAAGCTTTCTTT
CDR3aa: CASSQLENTEAFF

j_gene: TRBJ1-6
abundance: .
v_gene: TRBV5-1
d_gene: .
CDR3nt: TGCGCCAGCAGCTCGATAGCGGACATGAGCTCACCCCTCCACTTT
CDR3aa: CASSSIADMSSPLHF

j_gene: TRBJ1-2
abundance: .
v_gene: TRBV10-3
d_gene: TRBD1
CDR3nt: TGTGCCATCAGGCCAGGTGTAGGACAGGGTGATGGCTACACCTTC
CDR3aa: CAIRPGVGQGDGYTF

j_gene: TRBJ2-2
abundance: .
v_gene: TRBV5-1
d_gene: .
CDR3nt: TGCGCCAGCAGCTCGACGGAGAACACCGGGGAGCTGTTTTTT
CDR3aa: CASSSTENTGELFF

j_gene: TRBJ2-7
abundance: .
v_gene: TRBV19
d_gene: .
CDR3nt: TGTGCCAGTAGTATCGCGGCGCGGGCTAGCTCCTACGAGCAGTACTTC
CDR3aa: CASSIAARASSYEQYF

j_gene: TRBJ1-1
abundance: .
v_gene: TRBV10-3
d_gene: TRBD1
CDR3nt: TGTGCCATCGGGGCACAGGGGGCGACTGAAGCTTTCTTT
CDR3aa: CAIGAQGATEAFF